What follows are 20 T cell receptor beta chains derived from one specimen sequenced in a study of cytomegalovirus exposure and HLA in healthy donors. The PCR employed 60 Vbeta primers together with 13 Jbeta primers. Libraries were prepared by immunoSEQ multiplex PCR; TCRdb keeps only in-frame clonotypes and omits some of them. This table holds fewer than 300,000 clones, roughly 80% found once. Input material: PBMCs. The source of these receptors is a girl aged 2-10 years in good health and CMV-seronegative.

This clone occurred a few times. The genes are TRBV6-5 and TRBJ1-6, with TRBD1 identical over 7 bases. This CDR3 region has 14 residues. Trimming took 8 bases from V and 8 from J; bases not matched to a gene: 9. Germline CDR1 and CDR2: MNHEY and SVGAGI. The CDR3 reads CASRLGQTDSPLHF. The CDR3 DNA follows: TGTGCCAGCCGCTTGGGACAGACCGATTCACCCCTCCACTTT.

This chain connects TRBV5-1 to TRBJ1-1; D is ambiguous. Germline lookup yields CDR1 SGHRS and CDR2 YFSETQ. The length of the CDR3 is 13 residues. With 6 bases removed from V and 4 bases from J, the gap between germline ends came to 13 bases. The CDR3 nucleotides are TGCGCCAGCACCCCCGGCGGGAGCACTGAAGCTTTCTTT. Residues: CASTPGGSTEAFF.

The J gene is TRBJ1-1, the V gene TRBV5-4, with D unclear. The germline V and J ends were trimmed by 4 bases and 4 bases, with 5 bases remaining between them. The CDR3 contains 11 residues. The germline V gene encodes CDR1 SGHNT and CDR2 YYREEE (reference sequence). In DNA form, the CDR3 reads TGTGCCAGCAGCGGCGGCACTGAAGCTTTCTTT. Its translation is CASSGGTEAFF.

The rearrangement links TRBV7-9 to TRBJ2-5, with 10 bases that match TRBD1. CDR3 length: 18 residues. In germline, CDR1 is SEHNR, CDR2 FQNEAQ (reference sequence). With V trimmed by 2 bases and J by 4 bases, 13 bases remained unmatched. The CDR3 DNA sequence: TGTGCCAGCAGCTTAAGCCGCACCGGGACAGGGGAAGGAGAGACCCAGTACTTC. It specifies CASSLSRTGTGEGETQYF. Drawing the rest from reference TRBV7-9 and TRBJ2-5, the complete variable domain is DTGVSQNPRHKITKRGQNVTFRCDPISEHNRLYWYRQTLGQGPEFLTYFQNEAQLEKSRLLSDRFSAERPKGSFSTLEIQRTEQGDSAMYLCASSLSRTGTGEGETQYFGPGTRLLVL.

This sequence joins TRBV2 and TRBJ1-1; no firm D call. The CDR3 totals 15 residues. In germline, CDR1 is SNHLY, CDR2 FYNNEI. V dropped 4 bases and J dropped 3 bases, with 15 bases sitting between them. The CDR3 is CASSGEAGRDTEAFF. The CDR3 bases are TGTGCCAGCAGTGGTGAGGCCGGGAGGGACACTGAAGCTTTCTTT.

This chain joins TRBV14 and TRBJ2-5, with D hard to call. Germline V gene data show CDR1 as SGHDN and CDR2 as FVKESK. The CDR3 loop spans 17 amino acids. The V end lost 4 bases, the J end lost 2 bases, and 20 bases lay between the germline ends. CDR3 bases: TGTGCCAGCAGCCGAGCGACTGCCTCTCGCCTGCAAGAGACCCAGTACTTC. Its protein is CASSRATASRLQETQYF. Full variable domain (missing parts from reference TRBV14 and TRBJ2-5): EAGVTQFPSHSVIEKGQTVTLRCDPISGHDNLYWYRRVMGKEIKFLLHFVKESKQDESGMPNNRFLAERTGGTYSTLKVQPAELEDSGVYFCASSRATASRLQETQYFGPGTRLLVL.

The CDR3 nucleotides read TGTGCCAGCAGTGAAGAACTAGCGTACAATGAGCAGTTCTTC. This codes for CASSEELAYNEQFF. The V call is TRBV2, the J call TRBJ2-1, with 7 positions matching TRBD2. Losses at the gene ends were 1 base for V and 4 bases for J; bases not matched to a gene: 1. The germline CDR1 and CDR2 sequences are SNHLY and FYNNEI. This CDR3 is built from 14 residues.

V usage is TRBV7-8 and J usage is TRBJ1-1; D may be TRBD1 (5 bases). Germline CDR1 reads SGHVS; CDR2 reads FQNEAQ. Trimming took off 0 bases at V and 7 bases at J, with 6 bases between the two ends. The CDR3 runs to 12 residues. CDR3 loop: CASSLATVEAFF. Here the CDR3 DNA reads TGTGCCAGCAGCTTAGCGACAGTTGAAGCTTTCTTT.

V is TRBV21-1 and J is TRBJ1-5. TRBV21-1 is flagged as a pseudogene. The CDR3 spans 16 residues. CDR3 in amino acids: CASSKALMVSNQPQHF. CDR3 DNA: TGTGCCAGCAGCAAAGCCCTAATGGTTAGCAATCAGCCCCAGCATTTT.

The chain is built from TRBV5-6 and TRBJ1-2; D is ambiguous. The CDR3 consists of 12 residues. Germline V gives CDR1 SGHDT, CDR2 YYEEEE. Trimming pared 3 bases from V and 1 base from J, leaving 4 bases between. CDR3 protein: CASSSLNYGYTF. As DNA, the CDR3 is TGTGCCAGCAGCTCCCTTAACTATGGCTACACCTTC. The full variable domain, rest sourced from reference TRBV5-6 and TRBJ1-2, is DAGVTQSPTHLIKTRGQQVTLRCSPKSGHDTVSWYQQALGQGPQFIFQYYEEEERQRGNFPDRFSGHQFPNYSSELNVNALLLGDSALYLCASSSLNYGYTFGSGTRLTVV.

This chain connects TRBV6-1 to TRBJ2-7; 7 positions match TRBD1. The trim removed 2 bases at V and 3 bases at J, leaving 7 bases unmatched. This CDR3 comprises 15 residues. Germline V gives CDR1 MNHNS, CDR2 SASEGT. CDR3 sequence: CASSESDGTVYEQYF. The CDR3 DNA reads as TGTGCCAGCAGTGAATCGGACGGGACAGTCTACGAGCAGTACTTC.

A few counts support this clone. J is TRBJ2-1 and V is TRBV12-5; D is unresolved. This CDR3 region has 14 residues. Germline CDR1 reads LGHNT; CDR2 reads FRNRAP. The V and J ends lost 3 bases and 2 bases respectively, with 8 bases between them. CDR3 DNA sequence: TGTGCTAGTGGTTTAAGCCGGGCCTACAATGAGCAGTTCTTC. Its translation: CASGLSRAYNEQFF.

The chain links TRBV5-1 to TRBJ2-5; TRBD2 matches at 9 bases. Germline lookup yields CDR1 SGHRS and CDR2 YFSETQ. The CDR3 extends over 15 amino acids. V gave up 1 base and J gave up 5 bases; unmatched junction bases: 6. The CDR3 DNA follows: TGCGCCAGCAGCTTGAGGGCGGGAGGGCAGGAGACCCAGTACTTC. Its translation is CASSLRAGGQETQYF.

The chain employs TRBV27 and TRBJ2-3, with D possibly TRBD2 on 6 matching bases. CDR3 length: 15 amino acids. Germline CDR1 is MNHEY and CDR2 is SMNVEV (reference sequence). V lost 5 bases to trimming and J lost 3 bases, with 15 bases between them. The CDR3 nucleotides are TGTGCCAGCAGTACTCGAAGCGCGGGGACAGATACGCAGTATTTT. Its translation: CASSTRSAGTDTQYF.

The chain employs TRBV11-2 and TRBJ2-5; D not certain. Per germline, CDR1 SGHAT and CDR2 FQNNGV. The length of the CDR3 is 13 residues. Deletions cut 2 bases from V and 4 bases from J, with 8 bases between. CDR3 nucleotide sequence: TGTGCCAGCAGCTTAACAGTAGGAGAGACCCAGTACTTC. Its protein is CASSLTVGETQYF.

The rearrangement links TRBV2 to TRBJ2-2; weak D call: TRBD2 (6 bases). Between the trimmed V and J ends, which lost 2 bases and 4 bases, there was a span of 11 bases. Germline loops: CDR1 SNHLY, CDR2 FYNNEI. The CDR3 is 15 amino acids. CDR3 region: CASSEIADSTGELFF. Here the CDR3 DNA reads TGTGCCAGCAGTGAAATAGCGGATAGCACCGGGGAGCTGTTTTTT.

The chain uses TRBV18 and TRBJ1-3, with TRBD1 identical over 7 bases. The junction had 12 bases not matched to a gene; V was cut back by 8 bases and J by 2 bases. The CDR3 sequence is 16 residues long. The germline CDR1 and CDR2 sequences are KGHSH and LQKENI. For the CDR3, the DNA is TGTGCCAGCACGCCGCTCGAGGGGGCGGCTGGAAACACCATATATTTT. This translates into CASTPLEGAAGNTIYF.

A few counts support this clone. The chain has TRBV7-6 and TRBJ1-3, with D possibly matching TRBD1 (6 bases). Per germline, CDR1 SGHVS and CDR2 FNYEAQ. Trimming took off 6 bases at V and 4 bases at J, with 10 bases between the two ends. The length of the CDR3 is 13 residues. DNA of the CDR3: TGTGCCAGCAGTTTTGACAGGGGAAACACCATATATTTT. This encodes CASSFDRGNTIYF. The complete variable domain, with remaining parts taken from reference TRBV7-6 and TRBJ1-3, reads GAGVSQSPRYKVTKRGQDVALRCDPISGHVSLYWYRQALGQGPEFLTYFNYEAQQDKSGLPNDRFSAERPEGSISTLTIQRTEQRDSAMYRCASSFDRGNTIYFGEGSWLTVV.

This clone is a singleton in its sample. The chain couples TRBV18 to TRBJ2-2, with 9 nucleotides matching TRBD1. This CDR3 spans 17 amino acids. CDR1 and CDR2 (germline): KGHSH, LQKENI. V was clipped by 1 base and J by 4 bases; unmatched bases: 7. The CDR3 is CASSPLTGGVVTGELFF. CDR3 nucleotides: TGTGCCAGCTCACCACTTACAGGGGGCGTCGTCACCGGGGAGCTGTTTTTT.

This clone has just a few counts. This chain joins TRBV5-1 and TRBJ1-1; D remains unclear. This CDR3 region has 14 residues. Germline V gene sequence: CDR1 SGHRS, CDR2 YFSETQ. V was cut by 2 bases and J by 1 base, with 9 bases left in between. The CDR3 protein is CASSLAEKNTEAFF. CDR3 DNA: TGCGCCAGCAGCTTAGCGGAAAAGAACACTGAAGCTTTCTTT.